A selection of T cell receptor beta chains follows, all from one sample in a study of shared clonotypes between healthy human individuals. The assay was immunoSEQ multiplex PCR, and TCRdb's table has in-frame clones only and misses some. The sample records nearly 2 million clones, about 95% being singletons. The sequenced sample consisted of naive CD8+ T cells sorted from blood. These receptors were obtained from a man younger than 30 in good health. CDR3s include the opening cysteine and the closing phenylalanine or tryptophan. A D gene is named only where the DNA matches it firmly. Size is stated for part of the rows, as once, few or many counts, or as a class when the clone is expanded.

>TRBJ2-7|NA|TRBD2|TRBV7-9
TGTGCCAGCAGCTTAGCGAGCGGGGGGACTGACGTCTACGAGCAGTACTTC
CASSLASGGTDVYEQYF
>TRBJ2-1|NA|NA|TRBV28
TGTGCCAGCGGAGACAATGAGCAGTTCTTC
CASGDNEQFF
>TRBJ1-3|NA|NA|TRBV4-1
TGCGCCAGCAGCCAAGATTTCATTGCCGGCGTAGGGCGCCCCTCTGGAAACACCATATATTTT
CASSQDFIAGVGRPSGNTIYF
>TRBJ2-7|once|TRBD2|TRBV4-2
TGTGCCAGCAGCCAAGAGGGGGGGGAAGGGTCCTACGAGCAGTACTTC
CASSQEGGEGSYEQYF
>TRBJ2-7|NA|TRBD1|TRBV7-6
TGTGCCAGCAGCCCCCGGGACAGCGACTACGAGCAGTACTTC
CASSPRDSDYEQYF
>TRBJ2-1|NA|NA|TRBV19
TGTGCCAGTAACATTGGAAGGAGAACCTACAATGAGCAGTTCTTC
CASNIGRRTYNEQFF
>TRBJ2-7|NA|NA|TRBV9
TGTGCCAGCAGCGTAGGGGAGACAAGGGGACTGGGGGACGAGCAGTACTTC
CASSVGETRGLGDEQYF
>TRBJ2-1|NA|NA|TRBV15
TGTGCCACCAGCAGAGAAGAAGGGGGGGCGCTAAATGAGCAGTTCTTC
CATSREEGGALNEQFF
>TRBJ1-6|few|NA|TRBV28
TGTGCCAGCAGTCTCAGCTCCTATAATTCACCCCTCCACTTT
CASSLSSYNSPLHF
>TRBJ2-1|NA|TRBD2|TRBV7-6
TGTGCCAGCAGCGAAGGACTAGCGGGCAATGAGCAGTTCTTC
CASSEGLAGNEQFF
>TRBJ2-1|NA|TRBD2|TRBV4-2
TGTGCCAGCAGCCAAGAGCCGGGACTAGCGGGCAATGAGCAGTTCTTC
CASSQEPGLAGNEQFF
>TRBJ2-1|few|NA|TRBV6-1
TGTGCCAGCAGTCCCCTGGACCTGTACAATGAGCAGTTCTTC
CASSPLDLYNEQFF
>TRBJ2-5|NA|TRBD1|TRBV7-9
TGTGCCAGCAGCCTAGGGGTACTAGACAGGGGAGACAAAGAGACCCAGTACTTC
CASSLGVLDRGDKETQYF
>TRBJ2-7|once|TRBD2|TRBV6-7
TGTGCCAGCAGTTACGGCGGGAGGGTCTGCTCCGAGCAGTACTTC
CASSYGGRVCSEQYF
>TRBJ2-5|NA|NA|TRBV7-9
TGTGCCAGCAAGAGGGGCCGTAAGGGGGGAGAGACCCAGTACTTC
CASKRGRKGGETQYF
>TRBJ1-1|NA|NA|TRBV19
TGTGCCAGTGGTGGGTTGAACACTGAAGCTTTCTTT
CASGGLNTEAFF
>TRBJ1-2|NA|NA|TRBV10-1
TGCGCCAGCAGTGCTGACAGAGGAAACTATGGCTACACCTTC
CASSADRGNYGYTF
>TRBJ1-6|NA|NA|TRBV6-1
TGTGCCAGCATGACTCCCGAGGCCTATAATTCACCCCTCCACTTT
CASMTPEAYNSPLHF
>TRBJ1-2|NA|NA|TRBV30
TGTGCCTTTGACAGTCTCTATGGCTACACCTTC
CAFDSLYGYTF
>TRBJ1-2|NA|NA|TRBV6-5
TGTGCCAGCAGTTACACCCTATCAGGGGTACAGGATGGCTACACCTTC
CASSYTLSGVQDGYTF
>TRBJ1-1|NA|NA|TRBV5-4
TGTGCCAGCAGCCAAAGGACCGACCTGACCACTGAAGCTTTCTTT
CASSQRTDLTTEAFF
>TRBJ1-5|NA|NA|TRBV27
TGTGCCAGCAGTTTATCGGGGACATTGTCTTGGAATCAGCCCCAGCATTTT
CASSLSGTLSWNQPQHF
>TRBJ2-7|NA|NA|TRBV28
TGTGCCAGCAGTTTTTCTACCTACGAGCAGTACTTC
CASSFSTYEQYF
>TRBJ1-1|NA|TRBD1|TRBV6-6
TGTGCCAGCAGTTACGGGACAGGGACCACTGAAGCTTTCTTT
CASSYGTGTTEAFF
>TRBJ2-3|once|TRBD2|TRBV4-1
TGCGCCAGCAGCCAAGGTCCAAGCGGGGCTTACACAGATACGCAGTATTTT
CASSQGPSGAYTDTQYF
>TRBJ2-5|NA|NA|TRBV19
TGTGCCAGTAGTCCCAACCCGGCCGGGGAGACCCAGTACTTC
CASSPNPAGETQYF
>TRBJ2-1|NA|TRBD2|TRBV10-3
TGTGCCATCAGGGGGACTAGCGGGAGATCCTACAATGAGCAGTTCTTC
CAIRGTSGRSYNEQFF
>TRBJ1-2|once|NA|TRBV5-6
TGTGCCAGCAGCGGGGGGGCGAAGGGCTACACCTTC
CASSGGAKGYTF
>TRBJ2-2|NA|NA|TRBV7-3
TGTGCCAGCGGCCCTTCGGGGGGCTGGGGCACCGGGGAGCTGTTTTTT
CASGPSGGWGTGELFF
>TRBJ2-3|NA|NA|TRBV7-2
TGTGCCAGCAGCTTCATGACCACTAGTGGGTCAGATACGCAGTATTTT
CASSFMTTSGSDTQYF
>TRBJ1-1|NA|NA|TRBV7-8
TGTGCCAGCAGCCAGGCTGAAGGGAAGAACACTGAAGCTTTCTTT
CASSQAEGKNTEAFF
>TRBJ2-7|NA|TRBD1|TRBV9
TGTGCCAGCAGCGTAGGGTGGGACAGGGAGGGCGAGCAGTACTTC
CASSVGWDREGEQYF
>TRBJ2-1|once|NA|TRBV15
TGTGCCACTTCTCTCTGGGGTTACAATGAGCAGTTCTTC
CATSLWGYNEQFF
>TRBJ2-7|NA|TRBD1|TRBV12-5
TGTGCTAGTGGTTTGGTAATCGGGAAGGACAGGGTAGGCGAGCAGTACTTC
CASGLVIGKDRVGEQYF
>TRBJ2-1|NA|NA|TRBV10-1
TGCGCCAGCAGTGAGTCTGGGGGGGCTTCCTACAATGAGCAGTTCTTC
CASSESGGASYNEQFF
>TRBJ2-7|NA|NA|TRBV19
TGTGCCAGTAGTATCTCCCCCGCGGGCGAGCAGTACTTC
CASSISPAGEQYF
>TRBJ2-1|NA|NA|TRBV2
TGTGCCAGCAGTCGACAGTTTAGCTCCTACAATGAGCAGTTCTTC
CASSRQFSSYNEQFF
>TRBJ2-6|NA|NA|TRBV29-1
TGCCCCTATTTAGACTCTGGGGCCAACGTCCTGACTTTC
CPYLDSGANVLTF
>TRBJ1-1|NA|NA|TRBV5-8
TGTGCCAGCAGCCCCGGCACTGAAGCTTTCTTT
CASSPGTEAFF
>TRBJ2-7|once|NA|TRBV10-2
TGCGCCAGCAGTTTGGCTAGTGGTGTCGAGCAGTACTTC
CASSLASGVEQYF